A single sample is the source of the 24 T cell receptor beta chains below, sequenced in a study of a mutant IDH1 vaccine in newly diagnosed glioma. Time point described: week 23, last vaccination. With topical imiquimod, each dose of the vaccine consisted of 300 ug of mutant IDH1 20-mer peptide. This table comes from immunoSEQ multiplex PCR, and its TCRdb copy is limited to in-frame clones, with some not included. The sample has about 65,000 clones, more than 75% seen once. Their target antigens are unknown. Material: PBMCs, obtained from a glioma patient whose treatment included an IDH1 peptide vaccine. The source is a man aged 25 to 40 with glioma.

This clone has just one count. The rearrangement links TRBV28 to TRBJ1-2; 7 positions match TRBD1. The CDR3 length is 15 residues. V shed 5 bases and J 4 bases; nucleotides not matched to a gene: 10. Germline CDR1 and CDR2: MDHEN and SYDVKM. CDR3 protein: CASSTSLDRFYGYTF. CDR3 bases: TGTGCCAGCAGTACTAGTCTGGACAGGTTCTATGGCTACACCTTC.

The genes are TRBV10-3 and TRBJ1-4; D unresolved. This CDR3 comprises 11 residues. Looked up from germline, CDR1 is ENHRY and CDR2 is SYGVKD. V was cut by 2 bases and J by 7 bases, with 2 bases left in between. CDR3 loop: CAISEGEKLFF. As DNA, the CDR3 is TGTGCCATCAGTGAGGGTGAAAAACTGTTTTTT.

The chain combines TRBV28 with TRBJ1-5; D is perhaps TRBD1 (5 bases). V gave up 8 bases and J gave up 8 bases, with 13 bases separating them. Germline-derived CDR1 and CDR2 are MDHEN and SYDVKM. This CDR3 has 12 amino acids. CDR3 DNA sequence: TGTGCCAGCCAGGGAGGGTTGGAGCCCCAGCATTTT. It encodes CASQGGLEPQHF.

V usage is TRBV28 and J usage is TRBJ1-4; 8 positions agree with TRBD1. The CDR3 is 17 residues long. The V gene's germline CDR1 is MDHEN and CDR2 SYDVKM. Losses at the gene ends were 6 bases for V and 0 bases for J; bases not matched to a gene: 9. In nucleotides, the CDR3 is TGTGCCAGCAGCCTCACAGGGGGAGCAGCAACTAATGAAAAACTGTTTTTT. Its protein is CASSLTGGAATNEKLFF. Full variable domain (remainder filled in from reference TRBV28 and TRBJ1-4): DVKVTQSSRYLVKRTGEKVFLECVQDMDHENMFWYRQDPGLGLRLIYFSYDVKMKEKGDIPEGYSVSREKKERFSLILESASTNQTSMYLCASSLTGGAATNEKLFFGSGTQLSVL.

DNA for the CDR3: TGTGCCAGCACCCCGGAAGGGGCTAAACCCTGGGATAGCACAGATACGCAGTATTTT. This codes for CASTPEGAKPWDSTDTQYF. The chain links TRBV5-6 to TRBJ2-3; D possibly corresponds to TRBD1 (5 bases). The CDR3 has 19 residues. The V end was cut by 6 bases, the J end by 0 bases, with 26 bases between. Germline CDR1 SGHDT, CDR2 YYEEEE.

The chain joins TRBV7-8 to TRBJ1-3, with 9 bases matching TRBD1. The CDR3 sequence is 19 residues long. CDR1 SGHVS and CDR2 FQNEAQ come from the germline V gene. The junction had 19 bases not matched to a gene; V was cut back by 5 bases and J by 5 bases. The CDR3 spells CASSLTGTGRSLRRNTIYF. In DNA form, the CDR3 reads TGTGCCAGCAGCCTCACCGGGACAGGGAGGTCTCTTCGCCGAAACACCATATATTTT.

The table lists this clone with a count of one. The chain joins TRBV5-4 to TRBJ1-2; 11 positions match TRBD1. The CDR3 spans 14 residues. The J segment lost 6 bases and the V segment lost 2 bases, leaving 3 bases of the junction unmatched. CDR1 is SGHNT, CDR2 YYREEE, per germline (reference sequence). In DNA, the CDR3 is TGTGCCAGCAGCTTTTGGACAGGGGGCGATGGCTACACCTTC. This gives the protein CASSFWTGGDGYTF.

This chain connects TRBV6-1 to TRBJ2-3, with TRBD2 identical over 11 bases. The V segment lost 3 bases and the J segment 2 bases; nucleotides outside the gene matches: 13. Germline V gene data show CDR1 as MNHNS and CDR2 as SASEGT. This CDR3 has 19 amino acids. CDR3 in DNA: TGTGCCAGCAGTGACGAGACCGGGACTAGCGGCCTGATCACAGATACGCAGTATTTT. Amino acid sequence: CASSDETGTSGLITDTQYF.

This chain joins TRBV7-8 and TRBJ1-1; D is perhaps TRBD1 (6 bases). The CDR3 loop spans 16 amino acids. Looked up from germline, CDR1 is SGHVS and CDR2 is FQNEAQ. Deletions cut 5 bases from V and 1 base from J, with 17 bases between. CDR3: CASSPGAGNTNTEAFF. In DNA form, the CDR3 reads TGTGCCAGCAGCCCGGGGGCAGGCAATACGAACACTGAAGCTTTCTTT.

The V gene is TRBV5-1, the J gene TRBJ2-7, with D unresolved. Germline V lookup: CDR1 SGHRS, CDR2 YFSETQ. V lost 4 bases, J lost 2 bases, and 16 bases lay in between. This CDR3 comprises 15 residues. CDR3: CASSRSRYRAYEQYF. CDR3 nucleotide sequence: TGCGCCAGCAGCAGAAGCCGTTATAGGGCCTACGAGCAGTACTTC.

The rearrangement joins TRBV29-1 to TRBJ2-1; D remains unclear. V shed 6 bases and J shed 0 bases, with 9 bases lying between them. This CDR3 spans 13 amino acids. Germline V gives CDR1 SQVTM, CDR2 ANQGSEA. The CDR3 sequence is CSVSKFSYNEQFF. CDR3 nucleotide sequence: TGCAGCGTATCAAAGTTCTCCTACAATGAGCAGTTCTTC.

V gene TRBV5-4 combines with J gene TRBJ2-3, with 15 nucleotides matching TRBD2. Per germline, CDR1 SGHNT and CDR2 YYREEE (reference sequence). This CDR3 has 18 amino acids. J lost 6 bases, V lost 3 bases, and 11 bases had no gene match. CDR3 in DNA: TGTGCCAGCAGCTATAAGGGACTAGCGGGGGGCCGGGGGGATACGCAGTATTTT. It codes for CASSYKGLAGGRGDTQYF.

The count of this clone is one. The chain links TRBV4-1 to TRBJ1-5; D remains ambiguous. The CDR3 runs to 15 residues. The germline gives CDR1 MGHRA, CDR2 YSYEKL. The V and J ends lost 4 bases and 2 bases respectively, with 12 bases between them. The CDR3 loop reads CASSRHTAGNQPQHF. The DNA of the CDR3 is TGCGCCAGCAGCCGACACACCGCGGGCAATCAGCCCCAGCATTTT.

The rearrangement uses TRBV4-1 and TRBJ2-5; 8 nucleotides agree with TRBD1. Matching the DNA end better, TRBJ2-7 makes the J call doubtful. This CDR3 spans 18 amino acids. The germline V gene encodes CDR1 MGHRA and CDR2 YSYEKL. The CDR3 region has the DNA TGCGCCAGCAGCCAAGGGAGGGCGCGGGGACAGGCAGCCTACGAGCAGTACTTC. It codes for CASSQGRARGQAAYEQYF.

CDR3 protein: CASSPGAWQGSFF. As DNA, the CDR3 is TGTGCCAGCAGCCCCGGGGCGTGGCAGGGCTCGTTTTTT. This chain joins TRBV7-9 and TRBJ1-4; a weak D match, TRBD1 (5 bases). This CDR3 contains 13 residues. V lost 5 bases and J lost 16, with 20 bases in between. CDR1 is SEHNR and CDR2 is FQNEAQ in the germline V gene (reference sequence). Supplemented by reference TRBV7-9 and TRBJ1-4, the full variable domain reads DTGVSQNPRHKITKRGQNVTFRCDPISEHNRLYWYRQTLGQGPEFLTYFQNEAQLEKSRLLSDRFSAERPKGSFSTLEIQRTEQGDSAMYLCASSPGAWQGSFFGSGTQLSVL.

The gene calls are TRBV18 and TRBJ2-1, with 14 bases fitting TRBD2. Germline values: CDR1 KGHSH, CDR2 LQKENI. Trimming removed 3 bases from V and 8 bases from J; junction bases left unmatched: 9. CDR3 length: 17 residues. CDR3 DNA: TGTGCCAGCTCACCTCCCGGACTAGCGGGGGGTTACTATGAGCAGTTCTTC. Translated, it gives CASSPPGLAGGYYEQFF.

DNA of the CDR3: TGTGCCAGCAGTTACTCGACCGGGGGAGAAAAACTGTTTTTT. Translating it yields CASSYSTGGEKLFF. The rearrangement uses TRBV6-5 and TRBJ1-4; TRBD1 is a possible D gene (5 bases). Trimming took off 0 bases at V and 8 bases at J, with 10 bases between the two ends. Germline CDR1 reads MNHEY; CDR2 reads SVGAGI. The CDR3 length is 14 residues.

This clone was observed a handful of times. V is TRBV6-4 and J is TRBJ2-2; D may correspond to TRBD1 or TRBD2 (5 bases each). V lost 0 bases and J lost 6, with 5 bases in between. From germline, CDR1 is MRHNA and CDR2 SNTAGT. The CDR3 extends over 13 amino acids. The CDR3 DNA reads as TGTGCCAGCAGTGACTCGGGGGCCGGGGAGCTGTTTTTT. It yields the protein CASSDSGAGELFF.

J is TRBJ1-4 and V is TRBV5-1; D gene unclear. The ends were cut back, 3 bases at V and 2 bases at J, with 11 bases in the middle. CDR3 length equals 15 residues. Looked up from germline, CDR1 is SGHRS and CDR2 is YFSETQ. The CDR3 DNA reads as TGCGCCAGCAGCTACTACCCTGGGACTAATGAAAAACTGTTTTTT. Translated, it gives CASSYYPGTNEKLFF.

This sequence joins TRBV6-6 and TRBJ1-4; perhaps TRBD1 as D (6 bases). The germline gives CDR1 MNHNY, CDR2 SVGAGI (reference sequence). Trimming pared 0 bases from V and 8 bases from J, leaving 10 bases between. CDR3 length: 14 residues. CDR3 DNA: TGTGCCAGCAGTTACTCTACGGACAGAGAAAAACTGTTTTTT. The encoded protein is CASSYSTDREKLFF.

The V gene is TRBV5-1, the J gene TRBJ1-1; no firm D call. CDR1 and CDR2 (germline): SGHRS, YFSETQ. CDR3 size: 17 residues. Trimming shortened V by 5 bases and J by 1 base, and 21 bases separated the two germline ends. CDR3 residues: CASSSATLSASNTEAFF. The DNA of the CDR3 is TGCGCCAGCAGTTCTGCCACTTTATCGGCGTCGAACACTGAAGCTTTCTTT.

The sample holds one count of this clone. CDR3 nucleotide sequence: TGTGCCAGCAGCCTTCAAAGCGGGTGGAACTATGGCTACACCTTC. Its protein product is CASSLQSGWNYGYTF. The chain has TRBV7-2 and TRBJ1-2, with D unclear. V was shortened by 5 bases and J by 2 bases, with 15 bases between the two germline ends. This CDR3 is 15 amino acids long. Germline V gene lookup returns CDR1 SGHTA and CDR2 FQGNSA.

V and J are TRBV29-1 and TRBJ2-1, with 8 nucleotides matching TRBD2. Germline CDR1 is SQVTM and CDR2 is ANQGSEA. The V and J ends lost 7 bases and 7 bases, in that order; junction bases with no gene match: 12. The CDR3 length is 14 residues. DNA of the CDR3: TGCAGCGCTCCCGCGGGGGGAATTAATAATGAGCAGTTCTTC. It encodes CSAPAGGINNEQFF.

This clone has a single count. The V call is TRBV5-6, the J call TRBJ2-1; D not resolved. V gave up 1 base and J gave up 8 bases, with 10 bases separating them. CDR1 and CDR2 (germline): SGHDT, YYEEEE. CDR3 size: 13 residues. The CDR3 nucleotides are TGTGCCAGCAGCTTGCTAGTCGGCGATGAGCAGTTCTTC. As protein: CASSLLVGDEQFF.